Below are 30 T cell receptor beta chains sequenced from a single sample in a study of blood T cell repertoires in COVID-19. The protocol was immunoSEQ multiplex PCR, while the TCRdb copy is restricted to in-frame clones and leaves out a portion. The data contain some 270,000 clones, 80% to 90% of them singletons. Sample: peripheral blood. The origin of the receptors is a woman between 65 and 79 years old with acute or convalescent COVID-19.

The chain joins TRBV27 to TRBJ2-7; 13 positions agree with TRBD2. There are 14 residues in the CDR3. V shed 8 bases, J shed 1 base, and the junction held 2 bases outside the gene matches. Germline V gives CDR1 MNHEY, CDR2 SMNVEV (reference sequence). Here the CDR3 reads CASGTSGVSYEQYF. CDR3 DNA sequence: TGTGCCAGCGGGACTAGCGGGGTTTCCTACGAGCAGTACTTC.

The genes are TRBV12-3 or TRBV12-4 and TRBJ1-1; weak D call: TRBD1 (5 bases). The CDR3 has 12 residues. V was shortened by 3 bases and J by 7 bases, with 9 bases between the two germline ends. This chain's CDR3 is CASSFSGGEAFF. DNA of the CDR3: TGTGCCAGCAGTTTCTCGGGGGGTGAAGCTTTCTTT.

The chain carries TRBV5-1 and TRBJ2-3; 8 bases line up with TRBD2. The CDR3 is 14 residues long. Germline V gene data show CDR1 as SGHRS and CDR2 as YFSETQ. The J segment lost 0 bases and the V segment lost 7 bases, leaving 4 bases of the junction unmatched. In DNA, the CDR3 is TGCGCCAGCGCCCGGGGGGGGAGCACAGATACGCAGTATTTT. Encoded protein: CASARGGSTDTQYF.

V usage is TRBV11-1 and J usage is TRBJ2-1; TRBD2 matches 11 bases. The length of the CDR3 is 16 residues. Germline values: CDR1 SGHAT, CDR2 FQDESV (reference sequence). The V segment lost 6 bases and the J segment 9 bases; nucleotides outside the gene matches: 13. Here the CDR3 reads CASRSNSGGAAGEQFF. As DNA, the CDR3 is TGTGCCAGCAGGTCCAATAGCGGGGGGGCCGCGGGTGAGCAGTTCTTC.

The rearrangement joins TRBV6-2 or TRBV6-3 to TRBJ1-1; perhaps TRBD1 as D (6 bases). Germline V gene data show CDR1 as MNHEY and CDR2 as SVGEGT. The CDR3 has 15 amino acids. V gave up 5 bases and J gave up 4 bases, with 17 bases separating them. CDR3 sequence (DNA): TGTGCCAGCAGTCACCGGGGGGCCTTGGCCACTGAAGCTTTCTTT. It specifies CASSHRGALATEAFF.

V is TRBV27 and J is TRBJ1-2; D might be TRBD1 (6 bases). The CDR3 covers 14 residues. Trimming pared 5 bases from V and 6 bases from J, leaving 16 bases between. Germline V CDR1 and CDR2: MNHEY, SMNVEV (reference sequence). Here the CDR3 reads CASSEDSVRNGYTF. The CDR3 DNA reads as TGTGCCAGCAGTGAGGACAGCGTCAGGAATGGCTACACCTTC.

The chain has TRBV10-1 and TRBJ2-5; a possible D gene is TRBD1 (6 bases). Germline CDR1 reads WNHNN; CDR2 reads SYGVQD (reference sequence). This CDR3 is built from 15 residues. V was shortened by 6 bases and J by 4 bases, with 18 bases between the two germline ends. CDR3 DNA: TGCGCCAGCAGCGCCGCGGACAGATCCTCAGAGACCCAGTACTTC. As protein: CASSAADRSSETQYF.

The DNA of the CDR3 is TGTGCCAGCAGCTTAGGGAGGCACTCCTACGAGCAGTACTTC. Translation gives CASSLGRHSYEQYF. The chain combines TRBV7-2 with TRBJ2-7; tentatively, D is TRBD2 (5 bases). Germline V lookup: CDR1 SGHTA, CDR2 FQGNSA. The CDR3 covers 14 residues. Between the trimmed V and J ends, which lost 1 base and 0 bases, there was a span of 7 bases.

For this clone: This clone may be a read error of a much larger clone one base away. The rearrangement links TRBV6-5 to TRBJ1-1, with TRBD1 matching 9 bases. In germline, CDR1 is MNHEY, CDR2 SVGAGI. This CDR3 has 15 residues. This chain's CDR3 is CASSRDRVADTKAFF. The CDR3 DNA reads as TGTGCCAGCTCCCGGGACAGGGTTGCGGACACTAAAGCTTTCTTT.

Of note for this clone: One end of the junction does not line up with germline, which may come from a read error. V gene TRBV6-5 combines with J gene TRBJ1-1; D not certain. The germline V gene encodes CDR1 MNHEY and CDR2 SVGAGI. This CDR3 is built from 12 residues. For the CDR3, the DNA is TGTGCCAGCAGTAAGACACACCAGGTCCCGATCTTT. This encodes CASSKTHQVPIF.

The chain joins TRBV3-1 (or the pseudogene TRBV3-2) to TRBJ1-2; D remains unclear. The CDR3 length is 12 residues. Looked up from germline, CDR1 is LGHDT and CDR2 is YNNKEL (reference sequence). The ends were cut back, 1 base at V and 6 bases at J, with 6 bases in the middle. DNA of the CDR3: TGTGCCAGCAGCCAAGTGGAGCATGGCTACACCTTC. This sequence encodes CASSQVEHGYTF.

CDR3 in amino acids: CASSARDRGSYEQYF. The CDR3 nucleotides read TGCGCCAGCAGCGCCCGGGACAGGGGTTCCTACGAGCAGTACTTC. The chain combines TRBV5-1 with TRBJ2-7, with 10 bases lining up with TRBD1. Germline CDR1 is SGHRS and CDR2 is YFSETQ. With 4 bases clipped from V and 1 base from J, the junction kept 5 bases outside the gene matches. The CDR3 contains 15 residues.

This clone was seen ten or more times. The chain uses TRBV4-2 and TRBJ1-1; D might be TRBD1 (5 bases). Trimming left V 2 bases short and J 4 bases short, with 11 bases between. The CDR3 is made up of 14 amino acids. In germline, CDR1 is LGHNA, CDR2 YNFKEQ. CDR3 sequence: CASSQQGSRTEAFF. The DNA for the CDR3 is TGTGCCAGCAGCCAACAGGGAAGTCGCACTGAAGCTTTCTTT.

The chain has TRBV3-1 (or the pseudogene TRBV3-2) and TRBJ1-1, with 9 bases lining up with TRBD1. Unmatched junction bases numbered 11, after V lost 2 bases and J lost 4 bases. The germline V gene encodes CDR1 LGHDT and CDR2 YNNKEL (reference sequence). The CDR3 runs to 17 residues. The CDR3 nucleotides read TGTGCCAGCAGCCAATACAGGGGGCGCAGGAAGTTCACTGAAGCTTTCTTT. Amino acid sequence: CASSQYRGRRKFTEAFF.

V and J are TRBV7-2 and TRBJ1-2; TRBD1 matches 7 bases. Losses at the gene ends were 3 bases for V and 6 bases for J; bases not matched to a gene: 10. This CDR3 has 15 residues. Germline V gene sequence: CDR1 SGHTA, CDR2 FQGNSA. The CDR3 nucleotides read TGTGCCAGCAGCTTCTTCGGACAGGAGGGTAATGGCTACACCTTC. This sequence encodes CASSFFGQEGNGYTF.

This sequence joins TRBV7-9 and TRBJ2-2, with a possible D match to TRBD1 (6 bases). V was clipped by 3 bases and J by 3 bases, with 17 bases between them. There are 17 residues in the CDR3. The germline CDR1 and CDR2 sequences are SEHNR and FQNEAQ (reference sequence). In DNA form, the CDR3 reads TGTGCCAGCAGCTTCGAACAGGGTAAAGTGGACACCGGGGAGCTGTTTTTT. Encoded protein: CASSFEQGKVDTGELFF.

This clone was detected only a few times. This chain joins TRBV3-1 (or the pseudogene TRBV3-2) and TRBJ1-4, with D perhaps TRBD1 (6 bases). V was pared by 4 bases and J by 5 bases, with 17 bases between. This CDR3 is 16 amino acids long. Germline assignment: CDR1 LGHDT and CDR2 YNNKEL (reference sequence). CDR3 region: CASSPGVHFGNEKLFF. The CDR3 nucleotides read TGTGCCAGCAGCCCAGGGGTCCATTTTGGGAATGAAAAACTGTTTTTT.

This sequence joins TRBV23-1 and TRBJ1-2, with TRBD1 identical over 7 bases. TRBV23-1 is classed as an ORF, of uncertain function. The CDR3 runs 17 residues. V shed 0 bases, J shed 1 base, and the junction held 8 bases outside the gene matches. The CDR3 region has the DNA TGCGCCAGCAGTCAATCGCGGAGGGGGCCCCGTAACTATGGCTACACCTTC. Its translation: CASSQSRRGPRNYGYTF.

The rearrangement links TRBV4-1 to TRBJ2-7; perhaps TRBD2 as D (6 bases). The CDR3 has 15 residues. Germline values: CDR1 MGHRA, CDR2 YSYEKL. V shed 0 bases and J shed 4 bases, with 13 bases lying between them. The CDR3 DNA sequence: TGCGCCAGCAGCCAAGACCGGGCGGGGATTTACGAGCAGTACTTC. Protein product: CASSQDRAGIYEQYF.

This chain joins TRBV2 and TRBJ2-3, with 7 bases that match TRBD2. This CDR3 has 15 residues. The V and J ends lost 0 bases and 3 bases, in that order; junction bases with no gene match: 3. Germline V gives CDR1 SNHLY, CDR2 FYNNEI. The CDR3 nucleotides are TGTGCCAGCAGTGAAGCGGGGGGAGGGACAGATACGCAGTATTTT. This gives the protein CASSEAGGGTDTQYF.

This rearrangement joins TRBV14 to TRBJ1-6, with D possibly TRBD1 on 6 matching bases. This CDR3 has 16 amino acids. Germline lookup yields CDR1 SGHDN and CDR2 FVKESK. Trimming stripped 1 base from V and 3 bases from J, with 10 bases between. This chain's CDR3 is CASSQVQGRYNSPLHF. Here the CDR3 DNA reads TGTGCCAGCAGCCAAGTACAGGGCCGCTATAATTCACCCCTCCACTTT.

This chain joins TRBV30 and TRBJ1-6; TRBD1 agrees at 11 bases. The CDR3 totals 16 residues. Germline V gives CDR1 GTSNPN, CDR2 SVGIG (reference sequence). Losses at the gene ends were 3 bases for V and 6 bases for J; bases not matched to a gene: 7. The chain's CDR3 is CAWSNKGTGGNSPLHF. The DNA of the CDR3 is TGTGCCTGGAGCAATAAGGGGACAGGGGGTAATTCACCCCTCCACTTT.

This chain joins TRBV7-9 and TRBJ1-6; 7 bases are shared with TRBD1. V lost 5 bases and J lost 0; bases outside the gene matches: 10. The length of the CDR3 is 18 residues. Germline CDR1 is SEHNR and CDR2 is FQNEAQ (reference sequence). The CDR3 bases are TGTGCCAGCAGCCACCCAGGGGGTAGCTTCTCCTATAATTCACCCCTCCACTTT. Amino acids: CASSHPGGSFSYNSPLHF.

Comment on this clone: The same CDR3 is also encoded by other DNA sequences in this sample. J is TRBJ1-1 and V is TRBV7-9; TRBD1 matches 7 bases. The J segment lost 4 bases and the V segment lost 1 base, leaving 6 bases of the junction unmatched. From germline, CDR1 is SEHNR and CDR2 FQNEAQ (reference sequence). The CDR3 is made up of 15 amino acids. In DNA, the CDR3 is TGTGCCAGCAGCTTAGTTCGGGCAGGGGGCACTGAAGCTTTCTTT. It translates to CASSLVRAGGTEAFF.

The J gene is TRBJ1-2, the V gene TRBV7-2; 9 nucleotides line up with TRBD1. This CDR3 comprises 17 residues. With V trimmed by 5 bases and J by 5 bases, 15 bases remained unmatched. Germline loops: CDR1 SGHTA, CDR2 FQGNSA. The CDR3 sequence: CASSRGTGTSLLYGYTF. In DNA, the CDR3 is TGTGCCAGCAGCCGCGGGACAGGGACCAGTCTTTTATATGGCTACACCTTC.

CDR3 sequence: CASSFSGGVDEQYF. The DNA of the CDR3 is TGTGCCAGCAGCTTTAGCGGGGGGGTCGACGAGCAGTACTTC. The chain combines TRBV7-8 with TRBJ2-7; 11 bases map to TRBD2. V lost 3 bases, J lost 5 bases, and 3 bases stayed unmatched. CDR3 length: 14 amino acids. CDR1 and CDR2 from the germline V gene are SGHVS and FQNEAQ.

This chain connects TRBV5-1 to TRBJ2-5; 9 nucleotides agree with TRBD2. This CDR3 has 17 residues. The junction had 10 bases not matched to a gene; V was cut back by 2 bases and J by 2 bases. Germline CDR1 SGHRS, CDR2 YFSETQ. The CDR3 DNA reads TGCGCCAGCAGCTTTGAACGGGCGGGGGGGCTACAAGAGACCCAGTACTTC. Residues: CASSFERAGGLQETQYF.

The chain has TRBV2 and TRBJ2-1, with D possibly matching TRBD2 (5 bases). V lost 7 bases to trimming and J lost 9 bases, with 16 bases between them. Germline V gives CDR1 SNHLY, CDR2 FYNNEI. This CDR3 has 13 amino acids. CDR3 sequence: CASKASYLSEQFF. CDR3 in DNA: TGTGCCAGCAAGGCTAGCTATTTGAGTGAGCAGTTCTTC.

The chain employs TRBV3-1 (or the pseudogene TRBV3-2) and TRBJ1-2; weak D call: TRBD1 (6 bases). V was cut by 4 bases and J by 8 bases, with 11 bases left in between. The CDR3 has 12 amino acids. Germline CDR1 LGHDT, CDR2 YNNKEL (reference sequence). CDR3 sequence: CASSLDRLGYTF. Written as DNA, the CDR3 is TGTGCCAGCAGCCTCGACAGGCTGGGCTACACCTTC.

The rearrangement uses TRBV5-1 and TRBJ2-7, with 10 bases aligning to TRBD1. Germline lookup yields CDR1 SGHRS and CDR2 YFSETQ. This CDR3 has 17 amino acids. V was pared by 0 bases and J by 1 base, with 7 bases of the junction left unmatched. DNA for the CDR3: TGCGCCAGCAGCTTGGGGGTCGGGGACAGGGGATCCTACGAGCAGTACTTC. Residues: CASSLGVGDRGSYEQYF. Looking up the rest from reference TRBV5-1 and TRBJ2-7 gives the full variable domain: KAGVTQTPRYLIKTRGQQVTLSCSPISGHRSVSWYQQTPGQGLQFLFEYFSETQRNKGNFPGRFSGRQFSNSRSEMNVSTLELGDSALYLCASSLGVGDRGSYEQYFGPGTRLTVT.